The present entry profiles one T cell receptor beta chain with its context. The antigen is unknown. Compared with germline, one end of the junction differs, possibly owing to a read error. This sample was included in a study of blood T cells in healthy people across ages. Per the germline V gene, CDR1 is SGDLS and CDR2 is YYNGEE. This CDR3 comprises 17 residues. Then a second PCR, running roughly 7 to 11 cycles, was carried out with a sample-barcoded 5' primer and a J-beta primer mix. TCRdb ran MiXCR on the 5' RACE reads and lists one entry per CDR3 protein. Of approximately 900,000 distinct CDR3 sequences in the sample, around 29% were seen once. General study results and limits: CMV status of donors was not determined, possibly confounding expanded clonotype changes. Bulk PBMC profiling left naive and antigen-experienced comparisons inconclusive.

The same data also went into a second study, on T cells of mothers and their children.

The sample taken for sequencing was blood. The chain couples TRBV9 to TRBJ2-1; a weak D match, TRBD2 (5 bases). The J call may not be correct, given that the DNA end is closer to TRBJ2-7. The origin of this receptor is a woman aged 40 to 50 in good health. CDR3 in DNA: TGTGTCAGCAGCGTAGATGCGAGGCTGGACTCCTACAATGAGCAGTACTTC. It specifies CVSSVDARLDSYNEQYF.